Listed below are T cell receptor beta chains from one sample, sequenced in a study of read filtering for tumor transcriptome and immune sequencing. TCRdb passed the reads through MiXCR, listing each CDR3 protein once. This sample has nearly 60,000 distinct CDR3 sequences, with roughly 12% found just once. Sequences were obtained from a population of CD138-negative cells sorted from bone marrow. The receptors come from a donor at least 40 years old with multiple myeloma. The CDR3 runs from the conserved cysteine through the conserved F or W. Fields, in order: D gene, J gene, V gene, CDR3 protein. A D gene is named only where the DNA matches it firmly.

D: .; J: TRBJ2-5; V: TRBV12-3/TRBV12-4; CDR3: CASSSAWAFQETQYF
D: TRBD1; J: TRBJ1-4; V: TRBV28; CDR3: CASSIGTGHEKLFF
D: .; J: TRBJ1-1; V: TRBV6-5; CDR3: CASSYSTLRRDTEAFF
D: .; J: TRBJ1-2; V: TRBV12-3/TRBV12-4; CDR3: CASNRDSYTASYTF
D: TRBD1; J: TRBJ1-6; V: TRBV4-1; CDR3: CASSQERGQGNSPLHF
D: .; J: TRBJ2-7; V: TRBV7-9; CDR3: CASSGRNSPPYEQYF
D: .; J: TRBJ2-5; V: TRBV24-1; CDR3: CATSRAQGETQYF
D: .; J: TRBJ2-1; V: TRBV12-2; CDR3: CASRLLQDPSYNEQFF
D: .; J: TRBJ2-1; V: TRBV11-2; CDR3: CASSSRSTRGHNEQFF
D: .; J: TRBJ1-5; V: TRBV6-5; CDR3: CASRRDNSNQPQHF
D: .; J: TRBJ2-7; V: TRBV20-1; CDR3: CSASVLREQYF
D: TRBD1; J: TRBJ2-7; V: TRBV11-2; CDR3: CASSFGQGDEQYF
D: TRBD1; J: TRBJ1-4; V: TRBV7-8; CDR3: CASSLAHQQGVDEKLFF
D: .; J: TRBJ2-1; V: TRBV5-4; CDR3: CASSLTGAIYDERFF
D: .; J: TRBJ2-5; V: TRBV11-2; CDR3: CASSPRSPKETQYF
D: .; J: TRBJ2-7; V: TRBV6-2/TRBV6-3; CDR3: CATYSGFSYEQYF
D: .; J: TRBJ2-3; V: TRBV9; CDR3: CASSVVTGAGDTQYF
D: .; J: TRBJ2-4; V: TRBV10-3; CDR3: CAISESDLAKNIQYF
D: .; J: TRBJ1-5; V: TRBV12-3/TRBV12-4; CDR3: CASSSCPIGTLCNQPQHF
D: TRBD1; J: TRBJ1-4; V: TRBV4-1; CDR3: CASSPGTASTNEKLFF
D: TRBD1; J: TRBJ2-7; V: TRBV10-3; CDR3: CAIRGTGSPGEQYF
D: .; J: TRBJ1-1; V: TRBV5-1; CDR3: CASSLGSLGVSAEAFF
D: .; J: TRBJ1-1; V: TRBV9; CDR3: CASSVGGGSNTEAFF
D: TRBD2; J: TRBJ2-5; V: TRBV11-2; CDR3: CASRIKGLAGVYQETQYF
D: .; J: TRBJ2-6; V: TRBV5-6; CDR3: CASSLAGALGANVLTF
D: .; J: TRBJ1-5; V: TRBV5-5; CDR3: CASSLDPGGQPQHF
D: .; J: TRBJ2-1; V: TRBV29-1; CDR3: CSVGGGQEVGEQFF
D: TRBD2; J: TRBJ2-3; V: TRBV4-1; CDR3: CASSQQSGGTDTQYF
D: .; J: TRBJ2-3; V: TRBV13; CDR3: CASSTLGADTQYF
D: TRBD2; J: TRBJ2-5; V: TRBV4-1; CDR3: CASSQDRWGTSEKETQYF
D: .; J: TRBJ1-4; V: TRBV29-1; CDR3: CSVGDRTNEKLFF
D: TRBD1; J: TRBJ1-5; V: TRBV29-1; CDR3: CSVLGDSPNQPQHF
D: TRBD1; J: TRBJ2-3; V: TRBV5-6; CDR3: CASSPRTGLSTDTQYF
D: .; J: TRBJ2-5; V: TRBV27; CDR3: CASGYQETQYF
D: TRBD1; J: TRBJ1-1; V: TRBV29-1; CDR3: CSVEDLGQGGEAFF
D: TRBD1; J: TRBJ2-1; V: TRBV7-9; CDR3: CASSSRDRDNEQFF
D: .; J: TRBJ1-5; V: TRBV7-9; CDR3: CASSSIGYNQPQHF
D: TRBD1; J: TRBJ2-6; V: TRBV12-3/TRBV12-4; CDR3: CASRDPGTVFSGANVLTF
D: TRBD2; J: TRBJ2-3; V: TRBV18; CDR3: CASSPPAGGPKTDTQYF
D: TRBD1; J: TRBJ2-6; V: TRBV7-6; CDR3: CASSPSRGLGQGISGANVLTF
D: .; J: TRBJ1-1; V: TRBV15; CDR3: CATSRAVNTEAFF
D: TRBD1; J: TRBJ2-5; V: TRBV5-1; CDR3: CASSFEGQQETQYF
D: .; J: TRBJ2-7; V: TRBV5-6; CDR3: CASSLLGTTVEQYF
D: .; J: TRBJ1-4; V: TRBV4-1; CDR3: CASSQATGRKEKLFF
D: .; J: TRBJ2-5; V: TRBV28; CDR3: CASSTSDTSGRTQYF
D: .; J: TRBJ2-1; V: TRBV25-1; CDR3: CASSQWGFYDERFF
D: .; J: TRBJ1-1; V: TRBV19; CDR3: CASKQFLNTEAFF
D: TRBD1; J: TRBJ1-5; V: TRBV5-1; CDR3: CASSQTGGGNQPQHF
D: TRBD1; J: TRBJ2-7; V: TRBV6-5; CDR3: CASSWTGIHEQYF
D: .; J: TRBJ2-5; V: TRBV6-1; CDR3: CASSEVYAGTQYF
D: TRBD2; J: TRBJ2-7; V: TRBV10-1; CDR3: CASSEYQAGGIDEQYF
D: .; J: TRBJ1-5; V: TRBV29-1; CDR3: CSVADSDQPLHF
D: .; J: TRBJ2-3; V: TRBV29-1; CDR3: CSTETGADTQYF
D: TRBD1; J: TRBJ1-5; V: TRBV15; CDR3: CATSSRGQLRNQPQHF
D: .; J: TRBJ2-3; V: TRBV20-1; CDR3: CSARSRGRVPSTDTQYF